This T cell receptor (beta chain) was recovered during a study of shared clonotypes between healthy human individuals. Study at large: Those who served as donors were a couple of women and three men between the ages of 18 and 49. General observations from the study: Rarefaction demonstrated incomplete sorted-subset sequencing despite large depth.

The CDR3 is made up of 15 amino acids. V was pared by 4 bases and J by 6 bases, with 9 bases of the junction left unmatched. The germline V gene has CDR1 SGHRS and CDR2 YFSETQ. Remarks on this clone: The antigen is not known.

Replicate PCRs run on sorted subsets employed approximately 0.2 ug DNA, 30,000 to 35,000 T cell genomes. Produced via immunoSEQ multiplex PCR; TCRdb's table is partial and in-frame only. The sample lists over 150,000 clones, 66% seen once, with under 11% in the top ten. Healthy HIV-negative adults with no recent acute infections or vaccinations were recruited as donors. Specimen: memory CD4+ T cells sorted from blood. Subset specified: CD45RA-negative fraction. The TCR originated in a man younger than 45 in good health. The V and J genes are TRBV5-1 and TRBJ1-2, with 10 bases that match TRBD1. The CDR3 reads CASSNLGQGVDGYTF. The DNA for the CDR3 is TGCGCCAGCAGCAACCTCGGACAGGGGGTAGATGGCTACACCTTC.